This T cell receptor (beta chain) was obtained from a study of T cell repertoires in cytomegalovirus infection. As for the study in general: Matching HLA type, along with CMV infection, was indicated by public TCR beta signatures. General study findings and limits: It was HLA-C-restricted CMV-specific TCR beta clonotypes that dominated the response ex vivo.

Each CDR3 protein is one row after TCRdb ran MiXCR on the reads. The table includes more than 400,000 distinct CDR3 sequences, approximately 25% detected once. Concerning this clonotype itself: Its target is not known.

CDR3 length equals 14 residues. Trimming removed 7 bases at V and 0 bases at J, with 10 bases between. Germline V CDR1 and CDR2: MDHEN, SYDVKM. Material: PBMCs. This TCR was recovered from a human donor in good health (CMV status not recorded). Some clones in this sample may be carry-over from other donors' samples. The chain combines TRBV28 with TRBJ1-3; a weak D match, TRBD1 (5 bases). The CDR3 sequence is CASMRGYSGNTIYF. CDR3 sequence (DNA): TGTGCCAGCATGAGGGGCTACTCTGGAAACACCATATATTTT.